Listed below are T cell receptor beta chains from one sample, sequenced in a study of Ad26.COV2.S vaccination and SARS-CoV-2 variants. The table came from immunoSEQ multiplex PCR; TCRdb's copy has only in-frame clones and leaves some out. The sample holds about 390,000 clones; 92% are singletons and the top ten take around 1.7%. Here the sequenced sample was peripheral blood, taken in a trial of Ad26.COV2.S vaccine versus placebo. Every receptor here comes from a person aged 18-65 years who received the Ad26.COV2.S COVID-19 vaccine or a placebo. The CDR3 runs from the conserved cysteine through the conserved F or W. D genes are given only for firm matches.

CDR3nt: TGTGCCAGCAGTGAAGAGGCAGGGCCAGGAAAACTGTTTTTT
CDR3aa: CASSEEAGPGKLFF
j_gene: TRBJ1-4
v_gene: TRBV6-1
d_gene: .

CDR3nt: TGTGCCAGCAGTTATTGGACAGGGCGAATATACGAGCAGTACTTC
CDR3aa: CASSYWTGRIYEQYF
j_gene: TRBJ2-7
v_gene: TRBV6-2/TRBV6-3
d_gene: TRBD1

CDR3nt: TGCGCCAGCAGCCCCAAAGGGAGTGAGCAGTTCTTC
CDR3aa: CASSPKGSEQFF
j_gene: TRBJ2-1
v_gene: TRBV4-1
d_gene: .

CDR3nt: TGCGCCAGCAGTGAGTGGGACAGCTCCGCAGGGGTGTTGTTCTTC
CDR3aa: CASSEWDSSAGVLFF
j_gene: TRBJ2-1
v_gene: TRBV10-1
d_gene: TRBD1

CDR3nt: TGTGCCAGTAGTCACAGGAACACTGAAGCTTTCTTT
CDR3aa: CASSHRNTEAFF
j_gene: TRBJ1-1
v_gene: TRBV19
d_gene: .

CDR3nt: TGTGCCAGCACTTCGCTTGGGGTGAGCTCCTACGAGCAGTACTTC
CDR3aa: CASTSLGVSSYEQYF
j_gene: TRBJ2-7
v_gene: TRBV28
d_gene: .

CDR3nt: TGTGCCAGCAGCTACCCTAGCGGGGGGGCGAACACCGGGGAGCTGTTTTTT
CDR3aa: CASSYPSGGANTGELFF
j_gene: TRBJ2-2
v_gene: TRBV7-9
d_gene: TRBD2

CDR3nt: TGTGCCAGCTCACCACCAGTGGGGCAGATCACAGATACGCAGTATTTT
CDR3aa: CASSPPVGQITDTQYF
j_gene: TRBJ2-3
v_gene: TRBV18
d_gene: .

CDR3nt: TGTGCCACCAAACGCGGGAAGGGGGGGGCGCGCAACGAGCAGTACTTC
CDR3aa: CATKRGKGGARNEQYF
j_gene: TRBJ2-7
v_gene: TRBV27
d_gene: .

CDR3nt: TGTGCCACCAGCAGAGGGACAGAAGTTAAGGGCTACACCTTC
CDR3aa: CATSRGTEVKGYTF
j_gene: TRBJ1-2
v_gene: TRBV15
d_gene: .

CDR3nt: TGTGCCAGCAGTCCGATAGGGGTTTTGACCCAGTACTTC
CDR3aa: CASSPIGVLTQYF
j_gene: TRBJ2-5
v_gene: TRBV27
d_gene: .

CDR3nt: TGTGCCAGCAGACCATTGGACAGGGGTGGGCCCCAGCATTTT
CDR3aa: CASRPLDRGGPQHF
j_gene: TRBJ1-5
v_gene: TRBV28
d_gene: TRBD1